The clone carrying this TCR beta chain has just one count. The antigen remains unidentified. Indicated treatment: over 15 received Ad26.COV2.S at low or high dose, single or two shots; several received placebo; per-sample allocation not given. Sampling took place 63 days after the first vaccine or placebo injection. The sample came from a Boston adult aged 18-55 years. The germline CDR1 and CDR2 sequences are MRHNA and SNTAGT. The trim removed 5 bases at V and 7 bases at J, leaving 16 bases unmatched. This CDR3 region has 16 residues. Clones were read by immunoSEQ multiplex PCR, and TCRdb kept only the in-frame ones, dropping some. The table includes hundreds of thousands of clones, 89% detected once. The sample is drawn from a study of Ad26.COV2.S vaccination and SARS-CoV-2 variants. In the study overall: Donor was assigned to the Ad26.COV2.S arm of trial COV1001. In the study, Ad26.COV2.S was injected intramuscularly once, or twice 56 days apart. Study results and caveats: The TCR breadth and depth analyses may have understated or missed part of the total T cell responses.

The chain uses TRBV6-4 and TRBJ1-1, with 7 bases lining up with TRBD1. The source is a person aged 18-60 years who received the Ad26.COV2.S COVID-19 vaccine or a placebo. The sample in question was peripheral blood, obtained in a trial of Ad26.COV2.S vaccine versus placebo. CDR3 coding DNA: TGTGCCAGCAGTTTGAGAGCTCAGGGGGAACAGGGTGAAGCTTTCTTT. Protein: CASSLRAQGEQGEAFF.